This TCR beta chain was recorded in a study of blood T cell repertoires in COVID-19. The overall study: Acute and convalescent COVID-19 samples came from the United States, Italy and Spain.

Data came from immunoSEQ multiplex PCR; TCRdb stores just in-frame clones and leaves some out. The sample shows fewer than 300,000 clones, more than 65% of them seen only once. Seattle cases were enrolled at active infection and followed longitudinally. This TCR derives from a person between 65 and 79 years old with COVID-19, enrolled during active disease. Sequencing was done on a sample of peripheral blood.

This CDR3 is CASSLSRGIVYNEQFF. CDR3 nucleotides: TGTGCCAGCAGTTTATCACGCGGGATAGTTTACAATGAGCAGTTCTTC. V gene TRBV27 combines with J gene TRBJ2-1, with a weak D call TRBD2 (6 bases). The V end was cut by 0 bases, the J end by 4 bases, with 13 bases between. The CDR3 totals 16 residues. The V gene's germline CDR1 is MNHEY and CDR2 SMNVEV (reference sequence).